These 5 T cell receptor beta chains share one sample of origin, sequenced in a study of regulatory T cells in long-lasting Graves disease (dated by TCRdb to about 2021). The meaning of the sample's time point label: newly diagnosed GD, antithyroid drugs for less than 3 months. RNA was extracted from PBMCs in TRIzol for both TCR sequencing and RNA sequencing. Libraries came from multiplex PCR. These reads were obtained on an Illumina HiSeq 4000. iRepertoire HTBI primers and Arm-PCR amplification of CDR3 regions were used to construct TCR beta libraries. The public reads were quality trimmed at Q25 with fastp and then assembled into clones with MiXCR by TCRdb, keeping productive beta chains. Duplicate CDR3 protein sequences are folded into a single record with the most common DNA and genes. The sample table holds under 800,000 distinct CDR3 sequences, of which roughly 16% were seen once. The top ten clones comprise about 20% of the sample.

The sample was also linked to a second study, of T cells in Graves' hyperthyroidism and ophthalmopathy.

Sequences were derived from peripheral blood mononuclear cells (PBMCs), sampled at new diagnosis, from a patient treated with antithyroid drugs. The receptors shown here come from a woman aged 25-40 years with Graves disease. Donor details come from another sample of the same person, matched by shared clones.

This clonotype was counted ten times or more. The chain links TRBV3-1 to TRBJ1-2; 7 bases align to TRBD1. The CDR3 contains 14 residues. Germline V gene sequence: CDR1 LGHDT, CDR2 YNNKEL (reference sequence). The ends lost 4 bases at V and 7 bases at J; junction bases unmatched: 9. The CDR3 protein is CASSLLTGFGGYTF. The CDR3 DNA follows: TGTGCCAGCAGCCTATTGACAGGGTTTGGTGGCTACACCTTC.

This clonotype has at least ten counts. The chain joins TRBV2 to TRBJ1-1, with D tentatively TRBD1 (6 bases). Trimming stripped 6 bases from V and 7 bases from J, with 15 bases between. Germline V gives CDR1 SNHLY, CDR2 FYNNEI. The CDR3 is 13 amino acids. This chain's CDR3 is CASRERGPFEAFF. DNA of the CDR3: TGTGCCAGCAGGGAGCGGGGGCCGTTTGAAGCTTTCTTT.

This clonotype was seen a few times. The gene calls are TRBV3-1 and TRBJ2-2; 9 nucleotides align to TRBD2. The CDR3 extends over 15 amino acids. Germline assignment: CDR1 LGHDT and CDR2 YNNKEL (reference sequence). Trimming cost V 6 bases and J 6 bases; bases outside gene matches: 8. The CDR3 sequence is CASRDWTSDSGELFF. As DNA, the CDR3 is TGTGCCAGCAGGGATTGGACTAGCGACTCCGGGGAGCTGTTTTTT.

This clonotype showed up just a few times. This sequence joins TRBV28 and TRBJ2-1; 7 positions agree with TRBD2. Per the germline V gene, CDR1 is MDHEN and CDR2 is SYDVKM. V dropped 4 bases and J dropped 4; count of bases not matched to a gene: 4. CDR3 length: 14 amino acids. CDR3 region: CASSWGGIYNEQFF. For the CDR3, the DNA is TGTGCCAGCAGTTGGGGGGGAATATACAATGAGCAGTTCTTC.

This sequence joins TRBV11-2 and TRBJ1-6, with D maybe TRBD1 (5 bases). This CDR3 spans 15 amino acids. Per germline, CDR1 SGHAT and CDR2 FQNNGV. Deletions cut 1 base from V and 6 bases from J, with 10 bases between. In DNA form, the CDR3 reads TGTGCCAGCAGCTTAGCCCCGACAGCTAATTCACCCCTCCACTTT. As protein: CASSLAPTANSPLHF.